These 16 T cell receptor beta chains originate from one sample sequenced in a study of T cell clones after liver transplantation. Sequencing was performed with immunoSEQ multiplex PCR; in TCRdb, only in-frame clones are kept and a portion is missing. Of roughly 74,000 clones in the sample, under 90% were seen once. The sequenced sample was CD4+ T cells from blood, obtained before liver transplant. Receptors originate from a human donor who received a liver transplant.

This clone was found once. The gene calls are TRBV19 and TRBJ2-7, with D uncertain. The germline gives CDR1 LNHDA, CDR2 SQIVND (reference sequence). The CDR3 totals 12 residues. Trimming stripped 6 bases from V and 5 bases from J, with 11 bases between. CDR3 bases: TGTGCCAGTAGCCATCATGGGGACGAGCAGTACTTC. It codes for CASSHHGDEQYF.

The V and J genes are TRBV5-1 and TRBJ2-7, with D possibly being TRBD1 (6 bases). V gave up 4 bases and J gave up 2 bases, with 16 bases separating them. CDR1 SGHRS and CDR2 YFSETQ come from the germline V gene. This CDR3 comprises 15 residues. As DNA, the CDR3 is TGCGCCAGCAGCCCAGGGGCAGCGCCCCCCTACGAGCAGTACTTC. This translates into CASSPGAAPPYEQYF. Drawing the rest from reference TRBV5-1 and TRBJ2-7, the complete variable domain is KAGVTQTPRYLIKTRGQQVTLSCSPISGHRSVSWYQQTPGQGLQFLFEYFSETQRNKGNFPGRFSGRQFSNSRSEMNVSTLELGDSALYLCASSPGAAPPYEQYFGPGTRLTVT.

The chain couples TRBV5-4 to TRBJ1-1; D not resolved. CDR1 is SGHNT and CDR2 is YYREEE in the germline V gene (reference sequence). Trimming took off 4 bases at V and 3 bases at J, with 13 bases between the two ends. The length of the CDR3 is 14 residues. In nucleotides, the CDR3 is TGTGCCAGCAGCCCTTGGGGTTTGGACACTGAAGCTTTCTTT. Protein product: CASSPWGLDTEAFF.

The count of this clone is one. The chain employs TRBV25-1 and TRBJ1-1; D is possibly TRBD1 (5 bases). V lost 3 bases and J 0 bases, leaving 14 bases between the germline ends. This CDR3 spans 16 amino acids. Germline V gives CDR1 MGHDK, CDR2 SYGVNS. The CDR3 region has the DNA TGTGCCAGCAGTGAGACTGCGGGACGGGTGAACACTGAAGCTTTCTTT. It specifies CASSETAGRVNTEAFF.

The rearrangement joins TRBV9 to TRBJ2-6; D remains ambiguous. V gave up 2 bases and J gave up 3 bases, with 3 bases separating them. The CDR3 runs to 13 residues. Germline-derived CDR1 and CDR2 are SGDLS and YYNGEE. CDR3 coding DNA: TGTGCCAGCAGCGTCCTTGGGGCCAACGTCCTGACTTTC. Translated, it gives CASSVLGANVLTF.

This rearrangement joins TRBV28 to TRBJ1-1, with TRBD1 matching over 9 bases. The CDR3 consists of 15 residues. CDR1 and CDR2 (germline): MDHEN, SYDVKM. Losses at the gene ends were 4 bases for V and 4 bases for J; bases not matched to a gene: 7. As DNA, the CDR3 is TGTGCCAGCAGTTCCCCCGGGACAGGGTCCACTGAAGCTTTCTTT. This codes for CASSSPGTGSTEAFF.

This chain joins TRBV29-1 and TRBJ1-2; D gene ambiguous. Germline CDR1 is SQVTM and CDR2 is ANQGSEA. Trimming removed 4 bases at V and 3 bases at J, with 12 bases between. This CDR3 is built from 13 residues. For the CDR3, the DNA is TGCAGCGTTGCTACCCTACCAGACTATGGCTACACCTTC. Protein product: CSVATLPDYGYTF.

The gene calls are TRBV6-1 and TRBJ2-7, with D perhaps matching TRBD2 (6 bases). The CDR3 is 14 amino acids. V was cut by 3 bases and J by 4 bases, with 13 bases left in between. The germline V gene encodes CDR1 MNHNS and CDR2 SASEGT. The CDR3: CASSDGAGAYEQYF. CDR3 in DNA: TGTGCCAGCAGTGACGGAGCGGGCGCGTACGAGCAGTACTTC.

The gene calls are TRBV5-3 and TRBJ1-1; 8 bases are shared with TRBD1. TRBV5-3 is recorded as an ORF, its role being uncertain. V shed 0 bases, J shed 0 bases, and the junction held 7 bases outside the gene matches. The CDR3 totals 17 residues. The DNA for the CDR3 is TGTGCCAGAAGCTTGGTAGGGAACAGGGGGATGAACACTGAAGCTTTCTTT. Protein product: CARSLVGNRGMNTEAFF.

The V gene is TRBV28, the J gene TRBJ2-7; 7 bases are shared with TRBD1. Per the germline V gene, CDR1 is MDHEN and CDR2 is SYDVKM. This CDR3 spans 16 amino acids. V shed 5 bases and J 0 bases; nucleotides not matched to a gene: 10. CDR3 amino acids: CASSPTGTVSSYEQYF. The CDR3 bases are TGTGCCAGCAGTCCAACCGGGACAGTGAGCTCCTACGAGCAGTACTTC.

The J gene is TRBJ1-1, the V gene TRBV12-5; no clear D. Trimming took 7 bases from V and 4 from J, leaving 25 bases between them. CDR1 is LGHNT and CDR2 is FRNRAP in the germline V gene. The CDR3 is made up of 17 amino acids. The CDR3 loop reads CASVFTLTRVGFTEAFF. Here the CDR3 DNA reads TGTGCTAGTGTCTTTACCTTGACGAGGGTTGGTTTCACTGAAGCTTTCTTT.

This sequence joins TRBV7-2 and TRBJ1-2, with D maybe TRBD1 (5 bases). V was trimmed by 5 bases and J by 8 bases, leaving 12 bases between them. Germline values: CDR1 SGHTA, CDR2 FQGNSA. The CDR3 consists of 12 residues. CDR3 sequence (DNA): TGTGCCAGCAGCACCAGGGAGGGCGGCTACACCTTC. Translation gives CASSTREGGYTF.

The chain combines TRBV4-3 with TRBJ2-7; D gene unclear. The length of the CDR3 is 13 residues. The V and J ends lost 1 base and 7 bases respectively, with 11 bases between them. Per germline, CDR1 LGHNA and CDR2 YSLEER. CDR3 region: CASSQGGSKEQYF. The DNA of the CDR3 is TGCGCCAGCAGCCAAGGGGGATCGAAGGAGCAGTACTTC.

This sequence joins TRBV28 and TRBJ1-1, with D tentatively TRBD1 (5 bases). Germline values: CDR1 MDHEN, CDR2 SYDVKM. The CDR3 consists of 16 residues. Trimming pared 3 bases from V and 0 bases from J, leaving 14 bases between. The CDR3 is CASSLKQALMNTEAFF. The CDR3 DNA reads as TGTGCCAGCAGTTTGAAACAGGCCCTAATGAACACTGAAGCTTTCTTT.

The chain couples TRBV5-1 to TRBJ2-3; a weak D match, TRBD2 (6 bases). Germline CDR1 SGHRS, CDR2 YFSETQ. The CDR3 runs to 13 residues. V was clipped by 1 base and J by 5 bases, with 8 bases between them. The CDR3 region has the DNA TGCGCCAGCAGCTTGCAGCGGGTAGATACGCAGTATTTT. This codes for CASSLQRVDTQYF.

The gene calls are TRBV6-5 and TRBJ2-3; D may be TRBD2 (5 bases). This CDR3 is 15 amino acids long. Per the germline V gene, CDR1 is MNHEY and CDR2 is SVGAGI. Trimming took off 6 bases at V and 7 bases at J, with 20 bases between the two ends. CDR3: CASSRPGMETYTQYF. In DNA, the CDR3 is TGTGCCAGCAGCCGACCCGGGATGGAGACTTATACGCAGTATTTT.